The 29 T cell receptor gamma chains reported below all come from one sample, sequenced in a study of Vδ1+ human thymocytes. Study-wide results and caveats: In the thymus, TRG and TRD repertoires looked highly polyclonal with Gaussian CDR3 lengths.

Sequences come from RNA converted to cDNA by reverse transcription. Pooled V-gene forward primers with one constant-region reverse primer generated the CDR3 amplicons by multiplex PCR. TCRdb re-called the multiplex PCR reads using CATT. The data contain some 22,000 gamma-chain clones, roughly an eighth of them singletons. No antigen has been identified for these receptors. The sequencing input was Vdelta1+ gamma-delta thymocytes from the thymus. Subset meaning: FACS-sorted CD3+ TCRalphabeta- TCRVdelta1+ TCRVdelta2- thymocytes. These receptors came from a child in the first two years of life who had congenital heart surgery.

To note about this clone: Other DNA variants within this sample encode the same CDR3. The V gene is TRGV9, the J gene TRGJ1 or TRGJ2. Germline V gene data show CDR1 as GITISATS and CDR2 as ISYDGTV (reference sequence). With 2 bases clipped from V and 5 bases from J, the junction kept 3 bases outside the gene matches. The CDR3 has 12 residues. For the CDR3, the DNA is TGTGCCTTGTGGGAGGCGGATTATAAGAAACTCTTT. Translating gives CALWEADYKKLF.

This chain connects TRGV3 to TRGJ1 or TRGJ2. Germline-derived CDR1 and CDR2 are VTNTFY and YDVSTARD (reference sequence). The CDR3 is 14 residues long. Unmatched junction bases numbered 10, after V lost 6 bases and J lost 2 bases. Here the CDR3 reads CATWWGPYYYKKLF. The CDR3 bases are TGTGCCACCTGGTGGGGTCCCTATTATTATAAGAAACTCTTT.

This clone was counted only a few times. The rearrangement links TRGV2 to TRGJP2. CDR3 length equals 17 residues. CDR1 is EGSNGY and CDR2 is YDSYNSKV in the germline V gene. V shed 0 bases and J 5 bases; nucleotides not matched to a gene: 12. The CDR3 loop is CATWDGRDHQSDWIKTF. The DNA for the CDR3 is TGTGCCACCTGGGACGGGCGGGACCACCAAAGTGATTGGATCAAGACGTTT.

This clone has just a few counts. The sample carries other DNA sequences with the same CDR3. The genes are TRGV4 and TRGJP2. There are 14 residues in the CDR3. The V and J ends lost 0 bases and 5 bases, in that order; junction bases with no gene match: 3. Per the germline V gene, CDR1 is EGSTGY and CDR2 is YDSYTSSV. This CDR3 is CATWDGPSDWIKTF. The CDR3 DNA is TGTGCCACCTGGGATGGGCCAAGTGATTGGATCAAGACGTTT.

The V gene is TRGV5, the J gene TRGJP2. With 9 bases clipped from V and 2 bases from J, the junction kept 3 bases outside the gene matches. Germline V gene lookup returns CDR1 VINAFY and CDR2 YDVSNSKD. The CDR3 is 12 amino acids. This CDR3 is CATKSSDWIKTF. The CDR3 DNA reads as TGTGCCACCAAAAGTAGTGATTGGATCAAGACGTTT.

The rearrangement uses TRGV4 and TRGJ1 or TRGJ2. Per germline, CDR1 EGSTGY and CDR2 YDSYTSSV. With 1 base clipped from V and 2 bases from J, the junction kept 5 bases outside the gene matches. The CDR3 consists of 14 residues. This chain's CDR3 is CATWDGNHYYKKLF. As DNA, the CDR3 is TGTGCCACCTGGGATGGTAATCATTATTATAAGAAACTCTTT.

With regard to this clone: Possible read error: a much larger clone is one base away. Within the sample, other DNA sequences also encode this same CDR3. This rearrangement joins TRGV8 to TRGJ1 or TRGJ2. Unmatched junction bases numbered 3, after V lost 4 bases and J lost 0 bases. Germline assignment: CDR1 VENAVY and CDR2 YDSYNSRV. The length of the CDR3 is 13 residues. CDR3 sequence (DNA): TGTGCCACCTGGGAGCTGAATTATTATAAGAAACTCTTT. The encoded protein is CATWELNYYKKLF.

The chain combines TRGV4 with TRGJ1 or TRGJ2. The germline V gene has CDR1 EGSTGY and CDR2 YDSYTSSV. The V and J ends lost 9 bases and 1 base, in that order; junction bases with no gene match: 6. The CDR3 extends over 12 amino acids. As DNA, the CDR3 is TGTGCCACCCGTCGAAATTATTATAAGAAACTCTTT. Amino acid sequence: CATRRNYYKKLF.

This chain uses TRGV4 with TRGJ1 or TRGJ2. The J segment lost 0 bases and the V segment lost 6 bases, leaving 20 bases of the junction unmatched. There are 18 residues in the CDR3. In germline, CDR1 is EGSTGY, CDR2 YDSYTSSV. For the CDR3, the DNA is TGTGCCACCTGGAACCTTCCGCCACCTCTTCCGAATTATTATAAGAAACTCTTT. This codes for CATWNLPPPLPNYYKKLF.

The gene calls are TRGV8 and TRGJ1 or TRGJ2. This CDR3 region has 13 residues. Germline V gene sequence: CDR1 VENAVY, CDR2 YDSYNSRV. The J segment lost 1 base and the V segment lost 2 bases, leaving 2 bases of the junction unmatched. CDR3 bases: TGTGCCACCTGGGATACTAATTATTATAAGAAACTCTTT. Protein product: CATWDTNYYKKLF.

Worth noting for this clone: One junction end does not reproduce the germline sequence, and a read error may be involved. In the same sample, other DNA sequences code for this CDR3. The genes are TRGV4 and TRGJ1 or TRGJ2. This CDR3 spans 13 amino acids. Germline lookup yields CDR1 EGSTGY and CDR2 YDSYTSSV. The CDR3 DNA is TGTGCCACCTGGAATGGGCCGTATTATAAGAAACTCTTT. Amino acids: CATWNGPYYKKLF.

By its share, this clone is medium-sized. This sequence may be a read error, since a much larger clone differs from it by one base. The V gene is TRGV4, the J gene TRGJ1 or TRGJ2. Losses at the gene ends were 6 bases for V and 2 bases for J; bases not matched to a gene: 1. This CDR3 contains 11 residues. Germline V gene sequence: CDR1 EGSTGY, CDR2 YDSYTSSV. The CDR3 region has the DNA TGTGCCACCTGGCATTATTATAAGAAACTCTTT. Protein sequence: CATWHYYKKLF.

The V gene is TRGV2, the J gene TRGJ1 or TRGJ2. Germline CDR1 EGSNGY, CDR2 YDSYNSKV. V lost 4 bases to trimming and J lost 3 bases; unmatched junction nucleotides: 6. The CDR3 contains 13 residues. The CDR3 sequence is CATWDPAYYKKLF. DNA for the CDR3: TGTGCCACCTGGGATCCCGCTTATTATAAGAAACTCTTT.

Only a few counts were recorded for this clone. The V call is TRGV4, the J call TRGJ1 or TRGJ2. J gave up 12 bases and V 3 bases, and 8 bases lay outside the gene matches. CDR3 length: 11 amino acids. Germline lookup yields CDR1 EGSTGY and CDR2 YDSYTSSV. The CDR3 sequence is CATWDQSLKLF. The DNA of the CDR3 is TGTGCCACCTGGGATCAATCCCTGAAACTCTTT.

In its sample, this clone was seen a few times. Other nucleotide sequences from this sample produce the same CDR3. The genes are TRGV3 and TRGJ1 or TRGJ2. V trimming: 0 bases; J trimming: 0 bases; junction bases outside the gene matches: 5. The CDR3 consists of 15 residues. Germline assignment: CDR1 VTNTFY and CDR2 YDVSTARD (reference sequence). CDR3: CATWDRPWNYYKKLF. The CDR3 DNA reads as TGTGCCACCTGGGACAGGCCCTGGAATTATTATAAGAAACTCTTT.

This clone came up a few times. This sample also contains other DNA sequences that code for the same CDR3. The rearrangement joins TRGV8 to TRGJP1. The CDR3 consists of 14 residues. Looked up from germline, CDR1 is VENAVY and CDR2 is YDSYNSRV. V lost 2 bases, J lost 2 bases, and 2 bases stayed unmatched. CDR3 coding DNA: TGTGCCACCTGGGATACAACCACTGGTTGGTTCAAGATATTT. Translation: CATWDTTTGWFKIF.

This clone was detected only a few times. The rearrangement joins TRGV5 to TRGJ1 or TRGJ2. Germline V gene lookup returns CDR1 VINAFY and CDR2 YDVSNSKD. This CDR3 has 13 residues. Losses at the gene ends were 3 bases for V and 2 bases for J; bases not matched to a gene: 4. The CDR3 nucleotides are TGTGCCACCTGGGACGTCTATTATTATAAGAAACTCTTT. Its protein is CATWDVYYYKKLF.

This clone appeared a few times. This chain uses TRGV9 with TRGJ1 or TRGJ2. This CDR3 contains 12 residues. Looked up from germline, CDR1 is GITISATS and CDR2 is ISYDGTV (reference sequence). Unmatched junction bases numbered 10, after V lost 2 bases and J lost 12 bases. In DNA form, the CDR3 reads TGTGCCTTGTGGGAGGACCGACCAAGGAAACTCTTT. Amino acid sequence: CALWEDRPRKLF.

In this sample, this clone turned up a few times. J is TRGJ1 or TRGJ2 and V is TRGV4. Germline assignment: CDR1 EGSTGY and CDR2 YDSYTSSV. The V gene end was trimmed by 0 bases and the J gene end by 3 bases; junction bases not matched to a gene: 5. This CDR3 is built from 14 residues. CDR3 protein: CATWDGGGYYKKLF. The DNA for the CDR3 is TGTGCCACCTGGGATGGGGGGGGTTATTATAAGAAACTCTTT.

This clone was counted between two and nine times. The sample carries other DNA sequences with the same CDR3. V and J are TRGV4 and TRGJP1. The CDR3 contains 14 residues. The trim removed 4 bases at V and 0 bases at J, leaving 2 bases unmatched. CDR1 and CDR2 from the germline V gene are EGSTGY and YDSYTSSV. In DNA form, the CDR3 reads TGTGCCACCTGGGAAGATACCACTGGTTGGTTCAAGATATTT. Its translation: CATWEDTTGWFKIF.

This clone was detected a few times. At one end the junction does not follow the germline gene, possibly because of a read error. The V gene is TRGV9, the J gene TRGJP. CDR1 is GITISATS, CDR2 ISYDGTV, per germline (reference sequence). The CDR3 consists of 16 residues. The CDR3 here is CALWEFQGLGKKIKVF. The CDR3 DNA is TGTGCCTTGTGGGAGTTTCAAGGGTTGGGCAAAAAAATCAAGGTATTT.

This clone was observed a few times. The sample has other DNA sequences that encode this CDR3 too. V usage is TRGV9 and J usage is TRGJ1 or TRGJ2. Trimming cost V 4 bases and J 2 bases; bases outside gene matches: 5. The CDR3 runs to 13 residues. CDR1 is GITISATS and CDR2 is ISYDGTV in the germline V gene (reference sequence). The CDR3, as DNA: TGTGCCTTGTGGGAACCTTATTATTATAAGAAACTCTTT. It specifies CALWEPYYYKKLF.

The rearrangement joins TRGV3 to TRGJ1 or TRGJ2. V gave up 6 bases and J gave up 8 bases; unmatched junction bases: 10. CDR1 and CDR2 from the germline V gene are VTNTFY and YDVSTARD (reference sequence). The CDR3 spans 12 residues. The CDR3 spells CATWNMSNKKLF. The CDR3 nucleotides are TGTGCCACCTGGAACATGAGTAATAAGAAACTCTTT.

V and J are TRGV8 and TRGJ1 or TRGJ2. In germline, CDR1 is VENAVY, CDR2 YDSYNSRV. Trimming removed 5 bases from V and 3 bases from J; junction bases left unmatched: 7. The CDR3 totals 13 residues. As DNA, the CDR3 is TGTGCCACCTGGGTCACTCCTTATTATAAGAAACTCTTT. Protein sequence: CATWVTPYYKKLF.

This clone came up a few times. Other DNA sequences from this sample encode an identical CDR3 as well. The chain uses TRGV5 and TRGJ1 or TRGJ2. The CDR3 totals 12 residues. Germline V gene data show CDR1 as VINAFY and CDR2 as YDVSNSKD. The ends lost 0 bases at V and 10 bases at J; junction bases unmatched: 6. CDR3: CATWDRLLKKLF. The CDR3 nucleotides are TGTGCCACCTGGGACAGGCTACTGAAGAAACTCTTT.

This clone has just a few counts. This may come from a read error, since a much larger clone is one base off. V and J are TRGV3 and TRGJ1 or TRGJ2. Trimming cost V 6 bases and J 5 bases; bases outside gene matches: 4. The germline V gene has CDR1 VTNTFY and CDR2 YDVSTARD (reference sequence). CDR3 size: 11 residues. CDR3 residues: CATWYDYKKLF. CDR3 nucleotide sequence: TGTGCCACCTGGTACGATTATAAGAAACTCTTT.

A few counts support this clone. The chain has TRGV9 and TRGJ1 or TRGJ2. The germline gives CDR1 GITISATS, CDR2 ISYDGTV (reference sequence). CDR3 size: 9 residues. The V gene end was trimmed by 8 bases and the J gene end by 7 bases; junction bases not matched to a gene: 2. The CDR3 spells CALLYKKLF. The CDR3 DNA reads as TGTGCCTTGTTGTATAAGAAACTCTTT.

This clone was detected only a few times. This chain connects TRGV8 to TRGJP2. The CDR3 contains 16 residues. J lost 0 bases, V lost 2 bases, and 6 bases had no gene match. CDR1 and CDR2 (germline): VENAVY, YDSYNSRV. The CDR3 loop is CATWDTTNSSDWIKTF. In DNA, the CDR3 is TGTGCCACCTGGGATACGACGAATAGTAGTGATTGGATCAAGACGTTT.

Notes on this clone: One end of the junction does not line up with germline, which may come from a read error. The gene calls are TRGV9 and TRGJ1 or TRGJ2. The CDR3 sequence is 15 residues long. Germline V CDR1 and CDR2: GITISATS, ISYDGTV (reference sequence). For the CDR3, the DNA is TGTGCCTTGTGGGGGGTGCGAATGAAAATTCGGGAGAAACTCTTT. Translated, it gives CALWGVRMKIREKLF.